This entry concerns a single TCR beta chain. The antigen is undetermined. The source of the sample is a study of T cell repertoires in cytomegalovirus infection. Study-wide background: Indications came from public TCR beta signatures; they pointed to CMV infection and to a matching HLA type.

Trimming at V came to 2 bases and at J to 3 bases, leaving 7 bases not matched to a gene. The CDR3 consists of 14 residues. Germline assignment: CDR1 DFQATT and CDR2 SNEGSKA (reference sequence). Study-level findings and limits: Using cumulative public TCR beta family frequency, the authors identified those who carried CMV together with the relevant HLA.

One entry per CDR3 protein, called by TCRdb with MiXCR from the reads. In the table there are approximately 150,000 distinct CDR3 sequences, 15% to 20% of which are singletons. Material: CD8+ T cells from PBMCs. This clonotype was sampled from a human donor in good health (CMV status not recorded). Some clones in this sample may be carry-over from other donors' samples. The chain carries TRBV20-1 and TRBJ2-7; 7 bases are a match to TRBD1. The CDR3 DNA sequence: TGCAGTGCTAGATCTCCGGCAGGGGGCTACGAGCAGTACTTC. The encoded protein is CSARSPAGGYEQYF.